Presented here are 18 T cell receptor beta chains from one specimen sequenced in a study of tumor-infiltrating lymphocytes in primary liver carcinoma. Starting material of 500 ng total RNA yielded TCR beta cDNA via a constant-region primer. The TCR beta library was amplified through three nested multiplex PCR rounds in a modified ARM-PCR procedure. Primers for the first two PCR rounds were TRBV1-TRBV30 forward primers and a C-beta reverse primer (about 9 cycles per round). TCRdb called the multiplex PCR reads again in MiXCR, with one record for every CDR3 protein. The sample has fewer than 400,000 distinct CDR3 sequences; 65% are singletons. Unsorted whole blood supplied the RNA, and germline DNA was extracted too. Specimen: peripheral blood. The receptors here all came from a man aged 40-49 years with primary liver carcinoma and hepatitis B virus infection.

This clonotype was observed a few times. The V and J genes are TRBV5-5 and TRBJ2-1; perhaps TRBD1 as D (6 bases). Deletions cut 5 bases from V and 9 bases from J, with 24 bases between. Germline-derived CDR1 and CDR2 are SGHKS and YYEKEE (reference sequence). The CDR3 contains 16 residues. CDR3 sequence reads: CASSPEGRGDGSEQFF. The CDR3 DNA sequence: TGTGCCAGCAGTCCCGAGGGCAGGGGTGATGGCAGTGAGCAGTTCTTC. The full variable domain, its missing parts supplied by reference TRBV5-5 and TRBJ2-1, is DAGVTQSPTHLIKTRGQQVTLRCSPISGHKSVSWYQQVLGQGPQFIFQYYEKEERGRGNFPDRFSARQFPNYSSELNVNALLLGDSALYLCASSPEGRGDGSEQFFGPGTRLTVL.

With respect to this clonotype: This may come from a read error, since a much larger clone is one base off. The genes are TRBV6-1 and TRBJ1-1; 9 bases are a match to TRBD1. This CDR3 has 15 amino acids. Per the germline V gene, CDR1 is MNHNS and CDR2 is SASEGT. CDR3 bases: TGTGCCAGCAGCGGACAGGGGATGGGGAACACTGAAGCTCTCTTT. It yields the protein CASSGQGMGNTEALF.

Regarding this clonotype: Possible read error: a much larger clone is one base away. The V gene is TRBV10-2, the J gene TRBJ2-7; D gene unclear. This CDR3 has 12 amino acids. Per germline, CDR1 WSHSY and CDR2 SAAADI. V shed 8 bases and J shed 5 bases, with 13 bases lying between them. The CDR3 sequence: CASEIRANEQYF. The CDR3 nucleotides are TGCGCCAGCGAGATCCGAGCAAACGAGCAGTACTTC.

This clonotype occurred many times. CDR3 residues: CASSQDRARGATNEKLFF. The CDR3 DNA sequence: TGTGCCAGCAGCCAAGATCGTGCGCGGGGGGCAACTAATGAAAAACTGTTTTTT. V usage is TRBV4-2 and J usage is TRBJ1-4; a weak D match, TRBD1 (5 bases). The germline V and J ends were trimmed by 0 bases and 0 bases, with 14 bases remaining between them. The germline V gene has CDR1 LGHNA and CDR2 YNFKEQ. The CDR3 has 18 residues.

Note on this clonotype: A much larger clone differs by one base, so this may be a read error. This chain uses TRBV4-2 with TRBJ2-5; D assignment may be TRBD1 or TRBD2 (5 bases each). V dropped 2 bases and J dropped 4 bases, with 11 bases sitting between them. The CDR3 runs to 14 residues. The germline V gene encodes CDR1 LGHNA and CDR2 YNFKEQ. CDR3 sequence: CASSQNRRRETQYF. CDR3 DNA sequence: TGTGCCAGCAGCCAAAACAGGAGGCGAGAGACCCAGTACTTC.

Worth noting for this clonotype: A clone one base away is much larger, so this may be a read error. The V gene is TRBV28, the J gene TRBJ2-1, with D possibly being TRBD1 (6 bases). The germline CDR1 and CDR2 sequences are MDHEN and SYDVKM. V gave up 5 bases and J gave up 5 bases, with 16 bases separating them. The CDR3 has 15 residues. In DNA, the CDR3 is TGTGCCAGCAGTCTACCGGAACAGGGACACAATGAGCAGTTCTTC. It yields the protein CASSLPEQGHNEQFF.

With regard to this clonotype: Given the absence of the conserved phenylalanine or tryptophan at the CDR3 end, a read error is likely. The chain uses TRBV29-1 and TRBJ1-2; D perhaps matches TRBD1 (5 bases). The CDR3 is 14 residues long. Trimming left V 0 bases short and J 8 bases short, with 16 bases between. Germline V lookup: CDR1 SQVTM, CDR2 ANQGSEA. The CDR3 region has the DNA TGCAGCGTTGAAGAGGGCCACAGGTCATACGGCTACACCTCC. Residues: CSVEEGHRSYGYTS.

With regard to this clonotype: The junction departs from the called germline gene at one end, perhaps through a read error. V and J are TRBV29-1 and TRBJ1-1; D perhaps matches TRBD1 (6 bases). The germline V gene has CDR1 SQVTM and CDR2 ANQGSEA. The CDR3 sequence is 13 residues long. CDR3: CGVTWGADTEAFF. In DNA, the CDR3 is TGCGGCGTGACGTGGGGGGCGGACACTGAAGCTTTCTTT. Filled out from reference TRBV29-1 and TRBJ1-1, the complete variable domain reads SAVISQKPSRDICQRGTSLTIQCQVDSQVTMMFWYRQQPGQSLTLIATANQGSEATYESGFVIDKFPISRPNLTFSTLTVSNMSPEDSSIYLCGVTWGADTEAFFGQGTRLTVV.

The J gene is TRBJ2-3, the V gene TRBV6-5; 7 bases are shared with TRBD1. CDR1 is MNHEY, CDR2 SVGAGI, per germline. The CDR3 extends over 13 amino acids. Losses at the gene ends were 4 bases for V and 9 bases for J; bases not matched to a gene: 7. Here the CDR3 reads CASSSLGQETQYF. The CDR3 DNA reads as TGTGCCAGCAGTTCCCTAGGACAGGAGACGCAGTATTTT.

In this sample, this clonotype turned up many times. The chain combines TRBV10-3 with TRBJ2-5; TRBD1 matches at 10 bases. The germline V gene encodes CDR1 ENHRY and CDR2 SYGVKD. The CDR3 is 14 amino acids. J lost 3 bases, V lost 4 bases, and 2 bases had no gene match. In DNA form, the CDR3 reads TGTGCCATCAGTGCGGGACAGGGGAAAGAGACCCAGTACTTC. Amino acids: CAISAGQGKETQYF.

Turning to this clonotype: Because it lacks the conserved phenylalanine or tryptophan at the end, this CDR3 is likely a read error. The chain uses TRBV4-3 and TRBJ2-5; maybe TRBD2 (6 bases). V gave up 8 bases and J gave up 3 bases, with 19 bases separating them. In germline, CDR1 is LGHNA, CDR2 YSLEER. The CDR3 runs 15 residues. CDR3 amino acids: CASGPSGGVEETQYI. The DNA for the CDR3 is TGCGCCAGCGGCCCATCAGGCGGGGTAGAAGAGACCCAGTACATC.

To note about this clonotype: Given a much more abundant clone one base away, this may be a read error. This chain links TRBV6-6 with TRBJ2-1; 10 positions agree with TRBD2. Germline CDR1 reads MNHNY; CDR2 reads SVGAGI (reference sequence). The ends lost 7 bases at V and 6 bases at J; junction bases unmatched: 3. The CDR3 contains 13 residues. CDR3 bases: TGTGCCAGCATTGGACTAGCGGCCAATGAGCAGTTCTTC. Its translation is CASIGLAANEQFF.

J is TRBJ2-2 and V is TRBV6-5, with 8 bases matching TRBD2. CDR3 size: 17 residues. The J segment lost 0 bases and the V segment lost 5 bases, leaving 8 bases of the junction unmatched. Germline V gives CDR1 MNHEY, CDR2 SVGAGI. The CDR3 reads CASSPDWTSTNTGELFF. DNA of the CDR3: TGTGCCAGCAGTCCCGACTGGACTAGCACGAACACCGGGGAGCTGTTTTTT.

As to this clonotype: A much larger clone differs from this one at a single base, so this may be a read error. V usage is TRBV6-1 and J usage is TRBJ2-5, with 7 positions matching TRBD1. The J segment lost 5 bases and the V segment lost 7 bases, leaving 13 bases of the junction unmatched. Germline CDR1 and CDR2: MNHNS and SASEGT. The length of the CDR3 is 15 residues. The CDR3 region is CASIAGRGLPETQYF. CDR3 sequence (DNA): TGTGCCAGCATAGCCGGCAGGGGGTTACCTGAGACCCAGTACTTC.

In its sample, this clonotype was seen many times. This chain uses TRBV6-2 or TRBV6-3 with TRBJ2-7; possible D gene TRBD2, 6 bases. CDR3 length: 12 amino acids. Trimming cost V 8 bases and J 6 bases, with 14 bases left between them. Germline V CDR1 and CDR2: MNHEY, SVGEGT. DNA for the CDR3: TGTGCCAGCCTGTCGGGAGTAGGCGAGCAGTACTTC. Protein sequence: CASLSGVGEQYF.

As to this clonotype: This may be a read error: a much more frequent sequence differs by one nucleotide. This chain links TRBV5-4 with TRBJ2-7; TRBD1 agrees at 8 bases. The germline gives CDR1 SGHNT, CDR2 YYREEE (reference sequence). The CDR3 runs 14 residues. V shed 4 bases and J 2 bases; nucleotides not matched to a gene: 5. CDR3 DNA: TGTGCCAGCAGCCCCATGACAGGGGCCTACGAGCAGTACTTC. Its protein is CASSPMTGAYEQYF.

For this clonotype: Relative to the germline gene, one junction end is altered; a read error may explain this. In nucleotides, the CDR3 is TGTGTCAGCAGTTATGTGGTAGGACAGAGCAACCAGCCCCAGCATTTT. It is translated as CVSSYVVGQSNQPQHF. The rearrangement uses TRBV6-5 and TRBJ1-5, with D tentatively TRBD1 (6 bases). This CDR3 has 16 residues. Germline-derived CDR1 and CDR2 are MNHEY and SVGAGI.

Details on this clonotype: Being one base from a much bigger clone, this may be a read error. This rearrangement joins TRBV6-1 to TRBJ2-2, with TRBD2 as a possible D gene (5 bases). CDR1 is MNHNS and CDR2 is SASEGT in the germline V gene. The CDR3 totals 14 residues. The CDR3 sequence: CATRESLNTGELSF. In nucleotides, the CDR3 is TGTGCCACTCGGGAAAGCCTGAACACCGGGGAGCTGTCTTTT.